The 19 T cell receptor beta chains presented below share a single source sample, sequenced in a study of blood T cells in healthy people across ages. Primed by a sample-barcoded 5' primer and a J-beta primer mix, a second PCR proceeded for about 7 to 11 cycles. TCRdb ran MiXCR on the 5' RACE reads and lists one entry per CDR3 protein. The sample includes some 760,000 distinct CDR3 sequences, just under 25% of them seen just once. This sample was shared with a second study, whose subject was T cells of mothers and their children.

Sequenced: blood. These TCRs come from a boy aged 10-17 years in good health.

This clonotype turned up a few times. This chain links TRBV7-8 with TRBJ1-5; D is uncertain. This CDR3 is 16 amino acids long. The V end lost 4 bases, the J end lost 3 bases, and 16 bases lay between the germline ends. Looked up from germline, CDR1 is SGHVS and CDR2 is FQNEAQ. The CDR3 sequence: CASSYDPRVDNQPQHF. DNA for the CDR3: TGTGCCAGCAGCTATGATCCCCGGGTTGACAATCAGCCCCAGCATTTT.

In DNA form, the CDR3 reads TGTGCCAGCAGGGCCCTCAGGACTAGCGGGGGGCTAGAGCAGTTCTTC. This encodes CASRALRTSGGLEQFF. The rearrangement links TRBV6-1 to TRBJ2-7; 14 bases are shared with TRBD2. The DNA end is a closer match to TRBJ2-1, so the J assignment may be wrong. The CDR3 is 16 amino acids. From germline, CDR1 is MNHNS and CDR2 SASEGT.

The chain is built from TRBV5-6 and TRBJ1-5; possibly TRBD1 for D (6 bases). With 4 bases removed from V and 7 bases from J, the gap between germline ends came to 12 bases. The CDR3 sequence is 13 residues long. In germline, CDR1 is SGHDT, CDR2 YYEEEE. CDR3 protein: CASSTNRDQPQHF. In nucleotides, the CDR3 is TGTGCCAGCAGCACGAACAGGGACCAGCCCCAGCATTTT.

This clonotype was recorded a few times. The rearrangement links TRBV7-2 to TRBJ2-7, with 7 nucleotides matching TRBD2. Germline CDR1 is SGHTA and CDR2 is FQGNSA. Trimming took 5 bases from V and 5 from J; bases not matched to a gene: 12. The CDR3 is 15 residues long. CDR3 sequence (DNA): TGTGCCAGCAGCCCCTGGACTAGAAGGCTTAACGAGCAGTACTTC. It specifies CASSPWTRRLNEQYF.

This rearrangement joins TRBV4-3 to TRBJ2-7; D not certain. Trimming removed 7 bases from V and 5 bases from J, with 12 bases in between. This CDR3 has 12 amino acids. Looked up from germline, CDR1 is LGHNA and CDR2 is YSLEER. The CDR3, as DNA: TGCGCCAGCATCCCTCCCCGGAACGAGCAGTACTTC. It encodes CASIPPRNEQYF.

The chain is built from TRBV12-3 or TRBV12-4 and TRBJ1-2; 7 bases line up with TRBD1. V was clipped by 5 bases and J by 5 bases; unmatched bases: 5. The CDR3 contains 13 residues. The CDR3 DNA is TGTGCCAGCAGTGTACAGGGGCATTATGGCTACACCTTC. Translated, it gives CASSVQGHYGYTF.

This clonotype was detected only a few times. This rearrangement joins TRBV21-1 to TRBJ2-7; TRBD2 is the table's D call and was not checked against the DNA. TRBV21-1 is described as a pseudogene. This CDR3 contains 13 residues. The chain's CDR3 is CASSKRAPYEQYF. In DNA form, the CDR3 reads TGTGCCAGCAGCAAGCGGGCCCCCTACGAGCAGTACTTC.

Written as DNA, the CDR3 is TGTGCCATCAGTGAGTGGAAGACAGCTGGGGCCAACGTCCTGACTTTC. Its protein is CAISEWKTAGANVLTF. The chain employs TRBV10-3 and TRBJ2-6, with a weak D call TRBD1 (5 bases). Germline V gives CDR1 ENHRY, CDR2 SYGVKD. V was shortened by 1 base and J by 2 bases, with 9 bases between the two germline ends. This CDR3 is built from 16 residues.

CDR3 sequence reads: CASGLGQGREQYF. In nucleotides, the CDR3 is TGTGCTAGTGGTTTGGGGCAGGGGCGCGAGCAGTACTTC. The V and J genes are TRBV12-5 and TRBJ2-5, with a tentative D call TRBD1 (6 bases). The last part of the DNA fits TRBJ2-7 better; the J call may be wrong. The CDR3 length is 13 residues. Germline CDR1 LGHNT, CDR2 FRNRAP.

This clonotype was counted a few times. The chain uses TRBV7-3 and TRBJ2-1, with 7 bases that match TRBD2. The CDR3 is 13 residues long. The trim removed 1 base at V and 9 bases at J, leaving 3 bases unmatched. Per the germline V gene, CDR1 is SGHTA and CDR2 is FQGTGA. In nucleotides, the CDR3 is TGTGCCAGCAGCTTAAGGAGCGGGGTTGAGCAGTTCTTC. Protein: CASSLRSGVEQFF.

The CDR3 coding sequence is TGTGCCAGCAGCCAAGGGGGGAGGACCTCCTACGAGCAGTACTTC. Amino acids: CASSQGGRTSYEQYF. V usage is TRBV3-1 and J usage is TRBJ2-5; tentatively, D is TRBD2 (6 bases). The end of the DNA fits TRBJ2-7 better, so the J call may be wrong. This CDR3 is 15 amino acids long. Germline V lookup: CDR1 LGHDT, CDR2 YNNKEL (reference sequence).

The gene calls are TRBV6-2 or TRBV6-3 and TRBJ1-4, with D perhaps TRBD1 (5 bases). V shed 2 bases and J shed 8 bases, with 6 bases lying between them. CDR3 size: 12 residues. CDR1 is MNHEY and CDR2 is SVGEGT in the germline V gene. In nucleotides, the CDR3 is TGTGCCAGCAGTTACGGGACCGAAAAACTGTTTTTT. It is translated as CASSYGTEKLFF.

The chain has TRBV7-2 and TRBJ2-1, with D perhaps matching TRBD2 (5 bases). CDR3 size: 16 residues. Germline CDR1 and CDR2: SGHTA and FQGNSA. Trimming cost V 5 bases and J 8 bases, with 22 bases left between them. The CDR3 loop reads CASSGNSVIRLHEQFF. The CDR3 DNA follows: TGTGCCAGCAGCGGTAATAGCGTGATCCGTCTTCATGAGCAGTTCTTC.

The chain carries TRBV6-5 and TRBJ2-5; D unclear. The germline CDR1 and CDR2 sequences are MNHEY and SVGAGI. V was shortened by 2 bases and J by 4 bases, with 14 bases between the two germline ends. The CDR3 length is 15 residues. The chain's CDR3 is CASSYAADLPETQYF. CDR3 nucleotide sequence: TGTGCCAGCAGTTACGCGGCAGACCTGCCAGAGACCCAGTACTTC.

This clonotype was detected many times. This sequence joins TRBV5-4 and TRBJ2-5; possibly TRBD1 for D (7 bases). The CDR3 loop spans 13 amino acids. The ends were cut back, 3 bases at V and 5 bases at J, with 11 bases in the middle. The germline gives CDR1 SGHNT, CDR2 YYREEE (reference sequence). CDR3 in amino acids: CASSSRGVETQYF. In nucleotides, the CDR3 is TGTGCCAGCAGCTCCAGGGGGGTGGAGACCCAGTACTTC.

This clonotype was picked up a small number of times. CDR3 protein: CAISESKVSNQPQHF. The CDR3 region has the DNA TGTGCCATCAGTGAGTCGAAGGTTAGCAATCAGCCCCAGCATTTT. The chain carries TRBV10-3 and TRBJ1-5; no clear D. V lost 0 bases, J lost 0 bases, and 6 bases lay in between. Germline loops: CDR1 ENHRY, CDR2 SYGVKD. The CDR3 covers 15 residues.

The rearrangement links TRBV20-1 to TRBJ1-4; D perhaps matches TRBD1 (5 bases). Germline-derived CDR1 and CDR2 are DFQATT and SNEGSKA (reference sequence). The CDR3 totals 14 residues. V lost 5 bases and J 7 bases, leaving 17 bases between the germline ends. CDR3 coding DNA: TGCAGTGCTGGACCGGCCGCAGGGAGTGAAAAACTGTTTTTT. It translates to CSAGPAAGSEKLFF.

This clonotype turned up a few times. This chain uses TRBV12-3 or TRBV12-4 with TRBJ2-7; tentatively, D is TRBD1 (5 bases). The CDR3 totals 14 residues. The V end was cut by 7 bases, the J end by 4 bases, with 17 bases between. CDR3 in amino acids: CASITGAGWYEQYF. For the CDR3, the DNA is TGTGCCAGCATCACTGGGGCAGGGTGGTACGAGCAGTACTTC.

The rearrangement joins TRBV20-1 to TRBJ1-4; tentative D call: TRBD1 (5 bases). The CDR3 spans 14 residues. Trimming took 0 bases from V and 7 from J, leaving 12 bases between them. Looked up from germline, CDR1 is DFQATT and CDR2 is SNEGSKA (reference sequence). The CDR3 spells CSARDRASFEKLFF. The CDR3 DNA reads TGCAGTGCTAGAGACAGGGCCTCTTTTGAAAAACTGTTTTTT.